The clone carrying this T cell receptor (beta chain) was seen more than once but under ten times. Its antigen is not known. The CDR3 totals 16 residues. Germline values: CDR1 SGHDN, CDR2 FVKESK. V lost 2 bases, J lost 9 bases, and 10 bases stayed unmatched. The data stem from a study of beta chain features in type 1 diabetes. Study information: Healthy donors resembled patients in age, gender and cell yields.

Study results and caveats: In comparison with healthy donors, patients had naive, central memory and Treg TCRB repertoires that appeared more similar. Type 1 diabetes patients had VDJ junctions that carried fewer insertions and more deletions. Moderately but significantly shorter TCRB CDR3s were found in Type 1 diabetes patients in all four CD4+ subsets.

The whole isolated RNA underwent reverse transcription, so sequencing captured expressed TCRB transcripts. Naive, central memory and regulatory T cell samples averaged about 3.57 million immunoSEQ reads each. Sequencing was performed with immunoSEQ multiplex PCR; in TCRdb, only in-frame clones are kept and a portion is missing. Among 400,000 or so clones listed, roughly 13% were seen once. The clonotype was recovered from a woman between 18 and 29 years old with type 1 diabetes. Material: naive CD4+ T cells from blood. The chain joins TRBV14 to TRBJ2-1, with 10 bases fitting TRBD2. The CDR3 DNA reads as TGTGCCAGCAGCCAATGGTCACCGGGACTAGCGCCTGAGCAGTTCTTC. It codes for CASSQWSPGLAPEQFF.